This T cell receptor beta chain was identified in a study of cytomegalovirus exposure and HLA in healthy donors listed by TCRdb under 2017. For context, the study as a whole: In an earlier analysis of some 550 of the donors, 276 Gb of sequence data and 90 million to 120 million unique TCR beta sequences from approximately 180 million T cells were reported. A later genetic analysis took genome-wide SNP genotypes for about 55% of the 666 donors and used that subset as a discovery cohort. To decide whether each TCR beta V gene segment behaved as functional or pseudogenic, an earlier analysis of approximately 600 of the donors relied on high-throughput TCR beta sequencing. All discovery cohort repertoires had been generated on a single sequencing platform. About five DR-DQ haplotypes were treated as single units for association and clustering because of strong linkage in the cohort. Typing coverage differed by locus: A, B, C, DRB1 and DQB1 were typed in about 620-640 donors, DQA1 in 500 to 550, DPA1 in around 580, and DPB1 in around 490. The study aimed to test whether cataloging public T cell receptors could reveal signatures of past pathogen exposure. Rather than using new phenotypic data, the later analysis identified candidate immune exposures from TCR beta sequences and from how often those sequences occurred across donors. Class I and class II HLA loci were covered by the typing at four-digit resolution. A later analysis re-analyzed previously published TCR beta repertoires from 660 or so donors and added high-resolution HLA genotyping to study TCR occurrence patterns. Donor age, sex, ethnicity and CMV serostatus were compiled together with the repertoire data. An early release that covered about 600 HLA-typed donors contained about 300 gigabases of sequencing data and roughly 84 million unique TCR sequences. The T cell repertoires of under 700 subjects were profiled by immunosequencing and related to cytomegalovirus serostatus. To predict cytomegalovirus infection status, the study combined high-throughput TCR immunosequencing, statistical association of individual TCRs with disease status, and machine learning. Besides the first cohort of around 670 subjects, a separate validation cohort made up of 95 to 150 different subjects was used. Among the approximately 420 genotyped donors, under 90% belonged to the genetic ancestry cluster associated with self-reported Caucasian donors. Among roughly 400 genotyped donors of the cohort, an average of around 240,000 unique TCR beta nucleotide sequences were sequenced per donor, roughly 18% of them non-productive. What the study reported, not specific to this receptor: HLA typing was unavailable for some donors at each locus, so association tests used only the typed subset. A cluster of highly shared sequence variants was judged likely to represent a technical artifact of the sequencing pipeline. In a later analysis, several top co-occurrence clusters were reported to appear linked to parvovirus B19, influenza, CMV and Epstein-Barr virus. The only immune exposure information available for the cohort was CMV serostatus. Specific HLA alleles were associated with 15,000 to 20,000 TCR beta sequences at a false discovery rate of 0.05 in a later analysis. According to a later analysis, most CMV-associated TCR beta chains appeared to be HLA-restricted, and the HLA associations seemed to be driven largely by CMV exposure. A later genetic analysis reported fewer N-insertions in productive TCRs among donors in an Asian-associated ancestry cluster than the roughly 700-donor mean. A few of the identified cytomegalovirus-associated TCR beta chains were confirmed in vitro to be specific for cytomegalovirus antigens. When HLA alleles, especially DR and DQ, strongly co-occurred, TCR associations were difficult to assign to individual alleles. Correlated functional status among segregating V segments might reflect linkage disequilibrium, but an unknown experimental factor could not be ruled out. Roughly uniform sequencing depth across donors was assumed in presence/absence analyses, although this assumption may not hold. The authors suggested that the approach could potentially be generalized to other disease states and immunological phenotypes. In a later analysis, HLA-associated TCR beta chains showed more clonal expansion and lower generation probabilities than non-associated chains that were equally common. Some IMGT-functional V segments, including TRBV6-2 and TRBV6-3, could not be told apart with the 87-base-pair reads, so those segments were excluded. The classifier was reported to diagnose cytomegalovirus status with high specificity and sensitivity in both the original and validation cohorts. A later genetic analysis associated a missense DCLRE1C variant with V-gene and J-gene trimming of TCR beta chains, and an independent cohort replicated the association. Across donors, most TCR sequences were observed very rarely, whereas some public TCRs were present in many individuals. The earlier analysis of 587 of the donors excluded about 16 rarely observed V segments, including chromosome 9 orphons, because counts were too low. In this cohort, only TCR beta chains were sequenced, and detectable features were limited by the absence of alpha or paired-chain data. In a later analysis, the rate of TCR association differed among HLA loci, with DRB1 alleles having the most associated TCRs and HLA-C alleles having the fewest. In an earlier analysis of some 540 of the donors, most TCR beta V segments appeared in productive rearrangements about 87% or about 30% of the time, broadly matching IMGT annotations. The study gave a list of about 170 TCR beta chains associated with cytomegalovirus. A further reported finding was that TCR beta sequences accurately predicted the HLA-A and HLA-B alleles for most subjects in the first cohort.

Deletion took 0 bases off V and 1 base off J, with a span of 12 bases between the germline ends. As encoded in the germline V gene, CDR1 is MGHRA while CDR2 is YSYEKL. The CDR3, from cysteine to phenylalanine, totals 16 residues. Only the CDR3 DNA stays, 48 bases, in frame from base 1. Library method: the immunoSEQ multiplex PCR assay. The multiplex PCR relied on a mix of 60 forward primers for TCR Vbeta segments and 13 reverse primers for TCR Jbeta segments. The CDR3 region of rearranged TCR beta genes was amplified from genomic DNA by a multiplex PCR assay. On the Illumina HiSeq System, the amplified TCR beta libraries were sequenced as 87-base-pair reads. Turning to the authors' computational methods: A later analysis tallied roughly 80 million unique TCR beta chains across the 640 or so repertoires, and about 10 million of those chains were shared by two or more donors. A nearest-neighbor algorithm error-corrected the raw reads and collapsed the reads into unique sequences, merging closely related sequences to remove PCR and sequencing errors. CDR3 sequences were aligned to IMGT reference sequences to assign V, D and J gene segments. For a sequence to be retained, a match of at least six nucleotides was required to both a V gene segment and a J gene segment. Rearrangements were classified as productive when the CDR3 lacked stop codons and remained in frame with V and J, and all other rearrangements were classified as non-productive. CDR3 was defined by IMGT convention, running from the second conserved V-encoded cysteine to the conserved J-encoded phenylalanine. The earlier analysis of about 590 of the donors excluded sequences that lacked an unambiguous match to a single V gene segment. An earlier analysis of just under 600 of the donors called V segments functional above 56.7% productive rearrangements and segregating when the between-donor standard deviation exceeded 5%. A statistical classification framework was developed to diagnose cytomegalovirus status using the catalog of TCR beta chain sequences. A later analysis assigned V and J genes by comparing TCR nucleotide sequences with IMGT/GENE-DB human TR gene sequences. The TCRdist pipeline was used in a later analysis to assign CDR3 sequences and most-parsimonious VDJ recombination scenarios. In a later analysis, each TCR beta chain was defined by its CDR3 amino acid sequence together with its V-gene family, and reads lacking a unique V-gene family were excluded. A later analysis removed roughly 590 highly shared, low-generation-probability nucleotide sequences to deal with suspected cross-contamination and a sequencing artifact. In a later analysis, a clonal expansion index for each public chain was calculated from normalized within-repertoire ranks of inferred template counts. Generation probabilities in a later analysis came from a VDJ recombination model fitted to out-of-frame rearrangements, and those results were checked against IGoR. Hypergeometric tests were used in a later analysis to score TCR-TCR, TCR-HLA and TCR-CMV co-occurrence, with a repertoire-size bias correction applied to the TCR pairs. A later analysis estimated false discovery rates by permuting HLA or CMV assignments 20 times. In a later analysis, co-occurring TCRs were grouped using DBSCAN, with TCRdist sequence similarity added in when clustering inside HLA-allele-positive subsets. Repertoires with fewer than 30,000 or more than 120,000 public chains were left out of co-occurrence clustering, as were a handful of repertoires with anomalous nucleotide sharing. TCRdb obtained this table from immuneACCESS and retained in-frame rearrangements with V and J assigned. These tables miss some clones; where compared with another copy, unresolved V genes account for less than half of the shortfall, and the remainder is unexplained. Clonal size and the V and J genes are those of that table, whereas D and trimming came from the DNA. The sample table on file contains 75,000 to 80,000 clones. The ten largest clones add up to 3.5% to 4% of the sample.

With respect to this clone: The antigen it binds to is not known.

The cohort comprised more than 550 healthy bone marrow donors. At the time of sampling, every cohort member was nominally healthy, though immune exposures that went unrecorded were likely present. The donor tested CMV seropositive, placing the donor among the roughly 270 seropositive members of the cohort. A peripheral blood sample was provided by each donor, and peripheral blood mononuclear cells were used for TCR beta sequencing. Genomic DNA was extracted from the blood cell samples with the Qiagen DNeasy Blood Extraction Kit. This receptor chain uses TRBV4-1 and TRBJ2-5; 6 matching bases give a weak D call of TRBD2. This TCR derives from a man aged 18-30 years in good health and CMV-seropositive. Sequencing was done on a sample of PBMCs. The DNA sequence follows: TGCGCCAGCAGCCAAGAAACGGGGAGGCGCCAAGAGACCCAGTACTTC. Translated, it gives CASSQETGRRQETQYF.